A selection of T cell receptor beta chains follows, all from one sample in a study of radiotherapy plus CTLA-4 blockade in lung cancer. Sequencing used immunoSEQ multiplex PCR; TCRdb keeps in-frame clones, though not all of them. Of tens of thousands of clones detected, 84% appear once; the ten largest clones hold more than 4%. The sequenced sample was peripheral blood, obtained from a patient treated with radiotherapy plus ipilimumab. The receptors here all came from a human donor with non-small cell lung cancer whose response to radiotherapy plus ipilimumab could not be evaluated. Each CDR3 is given with its conserved first and last residue. D genes are given only for firm matches. Clone sizes are given selectively: once, few, many, or a class where the clone is expanded.

j_call d_call clone_size v_call cdr3_aa cdr3_nt
TRBJ2-7 TRBD1 few TRBV5-5 CASSWDRVSSYEQYF TGTGCCAGCAGCTGGGACAGGGTTAGCTCCTACGAGCAGTACTTC
TRBJ2-6 TRBD1 once TRBV5-1 CASSLDKGQGEANVLTF TGCGCCAGCAGCTTGGATAAAGGACAGGGTGAGGCCAACGTCCTGACTTTC
TRBJ2-3 NA few TRBV4-3 CASSQGLVHTDTQYF TGCGCCAGCAGCCAAGGGCTCGTCCACACAGATACGCAGTATTTT
TRBJ2-1 NA NA TRBV10-1 CASSRGTEQFF TGCGCCAGCAGTCGCGGGACCGAGCAGTTCTTC
TRBJ1-1 NA NA TRBV30 CAWMGGAGTEAFF TGTGCCTGGATGGGGGGAGCTGGCACTGAAGCTTTCTTT
TRBJ1-2 NA NA TRBV28 CASSLARNYGYTF TGTGCCAGCAGTCTCGCGAGGAACTATGGCTACACCTTC
TRBJ2-7 TRBD2 NA TRBV4-3 CASSQGRTSGYYEQYF TGCGCCAGCAGCCAAGGGAGGACTAGCGGATACTACGAGCAGTACTTC
TRBJ2-7 NA NA TRBV19 CASSITALVGTFYEQYF TGTGCCAGTAGTATAACGGCTCTAGTCGGGACATTCTACGAGCAGTACTTC
TRBJ1-6 NA NA TRBV4-1 CASSQDRGGNSPLHF TGCGCCAGCAGCCAAGATCGCGGTGGGAATTCACCCCTCCACTTT
TRBJ1-1 TRBD1 NA TRBV28 CASSPQGAGRPEAFF TGTGCCAGCAGTCCCCAGGGGGCAGGAAGACCTGAAGCTTTCTTT
TRBJ2-2 TRBD2 NA TRBV11-2 CASSPGLAGVGTGELFF TGTGCCAGCAGCCCGGGACTAGCGGGAGTCGGTACCGGGGAGCTGTTTTTT